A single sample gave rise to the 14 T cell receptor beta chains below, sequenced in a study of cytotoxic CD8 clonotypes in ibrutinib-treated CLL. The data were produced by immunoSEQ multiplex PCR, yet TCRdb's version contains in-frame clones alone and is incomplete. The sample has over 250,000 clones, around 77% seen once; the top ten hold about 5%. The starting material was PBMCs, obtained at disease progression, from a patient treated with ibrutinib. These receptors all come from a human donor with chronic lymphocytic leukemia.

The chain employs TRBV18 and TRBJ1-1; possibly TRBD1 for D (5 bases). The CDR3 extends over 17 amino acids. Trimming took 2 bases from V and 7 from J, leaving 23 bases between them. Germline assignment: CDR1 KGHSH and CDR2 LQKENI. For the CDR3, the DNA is TGTGCCAGCTCACCAGACCATAGTTGGGGGGGAGACATTGAAGCTTTCTTT. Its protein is CASSPDHSWGGDIEAFF. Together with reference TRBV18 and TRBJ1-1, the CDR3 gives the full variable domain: NAGVMQNPRHLVRRRGQEARLRCSPMKGHSHVYWYRQLPEEGLKFMVYLQKENIIDESGMPKERFSAEFPKEGPSILRIQQVVRGDSAAYFCASSPDHSWGGDIEAFFGQGTRLTVV.

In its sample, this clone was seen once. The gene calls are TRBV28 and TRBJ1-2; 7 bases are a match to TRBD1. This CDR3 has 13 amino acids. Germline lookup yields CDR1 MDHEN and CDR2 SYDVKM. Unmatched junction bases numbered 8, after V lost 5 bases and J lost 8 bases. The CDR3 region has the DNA TGTGCCAGCAGTCCACAGGGGATCGACGGCTACACCTTC. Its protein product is CASSPQGIDGYTF.

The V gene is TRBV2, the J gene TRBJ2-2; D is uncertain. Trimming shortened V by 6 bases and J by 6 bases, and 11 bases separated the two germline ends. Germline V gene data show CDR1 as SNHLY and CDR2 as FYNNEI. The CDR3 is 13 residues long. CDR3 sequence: CASRALSPGELFF. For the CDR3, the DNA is TGTGCCAGCAGAGCCCTCAGCCCCGGGGAGCTGTTTTTT.

The CDR3 DNA follows: TGCAGTGCCCAACGGGGAGATACGCAGTATTTT. It codes for CSAQRGDTQYF. The V call is TRBV20-1, the J call TRBJ2-3; tentative D call: TRBD2 (5 bases). Germline loops: CDR1 DFQATT, CDR2 SNEGSKA (reference sequence). This CDR3 is 11 amino acids long. V lost 6 bases and J lost 5, with 9 bases in between.

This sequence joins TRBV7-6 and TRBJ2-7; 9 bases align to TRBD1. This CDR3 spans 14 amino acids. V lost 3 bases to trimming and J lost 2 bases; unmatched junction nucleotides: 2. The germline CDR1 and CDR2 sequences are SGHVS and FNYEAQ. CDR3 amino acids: CASSLGQGTYEQYF. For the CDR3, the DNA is TGTGCCAGCAGCTTGGGACAGGGAACCTACGAGCAGTACTTC.

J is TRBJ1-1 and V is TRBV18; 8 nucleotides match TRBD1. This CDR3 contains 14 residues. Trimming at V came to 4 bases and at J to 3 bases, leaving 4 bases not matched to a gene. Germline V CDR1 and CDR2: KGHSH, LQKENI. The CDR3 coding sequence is TGTGCCAGCTCACTAGGACAGGGAGACACTGAAGCTTTCTTT. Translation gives CASSLGQGDTEAFF.

In DNA form, the CDR3 reads TGCGCCAGCAGTTGGGACGGGACTAAAAACAATGAGCAGTTCTTC. As protein: CASSWDGTKNNEQFF. The chain employs TRBV4-1 and TRBJ2-1, with 7 bases identical to TRBD2. Trimming at V came to 6 bases and at J to 5 bases, leaving 10 bases not matched to a gene. CDR1 and CDR2 (germline): MGHRA, YSYEKL. This CDR3 is built from 15 residues.

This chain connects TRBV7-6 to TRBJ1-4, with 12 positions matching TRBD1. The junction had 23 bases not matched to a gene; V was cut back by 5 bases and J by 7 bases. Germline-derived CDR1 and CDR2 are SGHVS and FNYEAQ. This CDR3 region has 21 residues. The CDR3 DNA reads TGTGCCAGCAGCCCCCGCAACACTCCCGGGACAGGGGGCGGTGTCGTTGAAAAACTGTTTTTT. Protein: CASSPRNTPGTGGGVVEKLFF.

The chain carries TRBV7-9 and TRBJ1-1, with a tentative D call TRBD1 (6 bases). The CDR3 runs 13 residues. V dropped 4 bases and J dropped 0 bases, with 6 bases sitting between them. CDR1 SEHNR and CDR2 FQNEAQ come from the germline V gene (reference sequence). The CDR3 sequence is CASSYRVNTEAFF. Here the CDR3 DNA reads TGTGCCAGCAGCTACAGGGTGAACACTGAAGCTTTCTTT.

The chain's CDR3 is CASSEYPGTGGSYEQFF. Here the CDR3 DNA reads TGTGCCAGCAGTGAATATCCCGGGACAGGGGGCTCGTATGAGCAGTTCTTC. V gene TRBV25-1 combines with J gene TRBJ2-1; 12 bases line up with TRBD1. CDR3 size: 17 residues. The germline V gene encodes CDR1 MGHDK and CDR2 SYGVNS. V was clipped by 0 bases and J by 8 bases; unmatched bases: 8.

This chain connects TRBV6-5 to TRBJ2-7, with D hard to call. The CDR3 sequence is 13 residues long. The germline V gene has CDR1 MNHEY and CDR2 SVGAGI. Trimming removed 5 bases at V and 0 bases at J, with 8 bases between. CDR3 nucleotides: TGTGCCAGCAGTATCCCCGGCTCCTACGAGCAGTACTTC. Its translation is CASSIPGSYEQYF.

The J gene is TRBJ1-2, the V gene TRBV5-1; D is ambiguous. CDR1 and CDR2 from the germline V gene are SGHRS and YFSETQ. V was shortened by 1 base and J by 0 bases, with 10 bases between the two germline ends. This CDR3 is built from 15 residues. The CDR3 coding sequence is TGCGCCAGCAGCTTGATGGGATTGGCTAACTATGGCTACACCTTC. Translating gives CASSLMGLANYGYTF.

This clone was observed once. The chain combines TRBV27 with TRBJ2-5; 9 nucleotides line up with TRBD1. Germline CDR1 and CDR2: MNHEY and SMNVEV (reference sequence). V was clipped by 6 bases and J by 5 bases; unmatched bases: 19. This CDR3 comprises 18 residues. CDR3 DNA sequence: TGTGCCAGCAGAATAGGCGGGAATTATGGACAGGGGAAGGAGACCCAGTACTTC. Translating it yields CASRIGGNYGQGKETQYF.

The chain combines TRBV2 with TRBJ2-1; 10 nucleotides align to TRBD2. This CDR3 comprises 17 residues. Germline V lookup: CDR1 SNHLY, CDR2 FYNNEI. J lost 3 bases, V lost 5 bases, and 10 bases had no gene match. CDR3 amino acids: CASSISETSGYYNEQFF. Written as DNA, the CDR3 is TGTGCCAGCAGTATAAGCGAGACTAGCGGGTACTACAATGAGCAGTTCTTC.